Listed here is a single T cell receptor (beta chain). This sample was included in a study of beta chain features in type 1 diabetes. The investigators reverse transcribed all of the isolated RNA, so they sequenced expressed TCRB transcripts. Naive, central memory and regulatory T cell samples came to a mean of roughly 3.6 million reads. Libraries were prepared by immunoSEQ multiplex PCR; TCRdb keeps only in-frame clonotypes and omits some of them. This table has some 410,000 clones, approximately 15% appearing once. V lost 5 bases, J lost 1 base, and 9 bases lay in between. This CDR3 contains 13 residues. The germline CDR1 and CDR2 sequences are SGHTA and FQGNSA.

This TCR derives from a man younger than 40 in good health. The chain carries TRBV7-2 and TRBJ2-7, with no clear D. Sequenced material: naive CD4+ T cells from blood. This CDR3 is CASSPPFSYEQYF. The CDR3 DNA reads as TGTGCCAGCAGCCCCCCCTTTTCCTACGAGCAGTACTTC.